The clone carrying this TCR beta chain has only a few counts. Its antigen is undetermined. This entry belongs to a study of beta chain features in type 1 diabetes. Broader study findings: VDJ junctions sequenced from type 1 diabetes patients showed fewer insertions and more deletions. The study found that naive, central memory and Treg TCRB repertoires appeared more similar in patients than in healthy donors.

TCRB transcripts that were expressed got sequenced, as all of the isolated RNA had been reverse transcribed. Here immunoSEQ multiplex PCR was the method, and the copy in TCRdb shows in-frame clones only, minus some. Of under 800,000 clones listed, roughly 16% are singletons. This receptor was obtained from a man between 18 and 29 years old in good health. The sequencing input was naive CD4+ T cells from blood.

CDR3 coding DNA: TGCGCCAGCAGCCGACTAGCAACCGGGGAGCTGTTTTTT. It specifies CASSRLATGELFF. The chain links TRBV4-3 to TRBJ2-2; TRBD2 matches 7 bases. There are 13 residues in the CDR3. V gave up 4 bases and J gave up 5 bases; unmatched junction bases: 1. Germline V gene lookup returns CDR1 LGHNA and CDR2 YSLEER.